This T cell receptor (beta chain) was captured in a study of blood T cell repertoires in COVID-19. In the authors' workflow: How many nucleated cells were present was estimated from reference gene primer amplification. Using immunoSEQ multiplex PCR, the repertoire was profiled, and TCRdb retains in-frame clones only, with some absent. Clonal size and the V and J genes are those of that table, whereas D and trimming came from the DNA. Among about 98,000 clones, nearly 90% were seen once, and the ten largest hold 3.5% to 5.5%. With 5 bases removed from V and 5 bases from J, the gap between germline ends came to 21 bases. The CDR3 is 16 residues long. The germline gives CDR1 SGHAT, CDR2 FQNNGV.

This sequence originates from a man in his 70s with acute or convalescent COVID-19. Sequenced material: peripheral blood. V and J are TRBV11-2 and TRBJ2-5; a possible D gene is TRBD1 (5 bases). The CDR3 is CASSASLGPLMETQYF. Here the CDR3 DNA reads TGTGCCAGCAGCGCGAGTCTGGGGCCTTTGATGGAGACCCAGTACTTC.